These T cell receptor beta chains were read from a single sample in a study of neurological immune-mediated disorders. TCRdb re-derived calls from the 5' RACE reads in MiXCR, one entry per CDR3 protein. The repertoire consists of under 90,000 distinct CDR3 sequences, with around 3.4% occurring once and the leading ten covering about 3%. Sequencing was carried out using PBMCs. These receptors all stem from a woman aged 45 to 65 with multiple sclerosis. CDR3s include the opening cysteine and the closing phenylalanine or tryptophan. The D gene is left open where the match is weak. Not every row has a clone size; where given, it reads once, few, many or a size class.

. | many | TRBJ1-5 | TRBV20-1 | TGCAGTGCTAGAGAGGGTAGGGCACTACAGAGCAATCAGCCCCAGCATTTT | CSAREGRALQSNQPQHF
. | many | TRBJ2-1 | TRBV20-1 | TGCAGTGCTAGAGGTGGTGACCGCTACAATGAGCAGTTCTTC | CSARGGDRYNEQFF
. | many | TRBJ2-2 | TRBV5-6 | TGTGCCAGCAGAACCCGCGGAGATTACACCGGGGAGCTGTTTTTT | CASRTRGDYTGELFF
. | many | TRBJ1-6 | TRBV20-1 | TGCAGTGCTAGAGATGGAGCAGGGACTGATAATTCACCCCTCCACTTT | CSARDGAGTDNSPLHF
. | many | TRBJ1-4 | TRBV20-1 | TGCAGTGCTCGCGAGGTTATCGGAAGCTACAATGAAAAACTGTTTTTT | CSAREVIGSYNEKLFF
. | many | TRBJ1-1 | TRBV18 | TGTGCCAGCTCACGGGACCGTGGCACTGAAGCTTTCTTT | CASSRDRGTEAFF
TRBD1 | many | TRBJ1-6 | TRBV13 | TGTGCCAGCAGCCCAACCGGACAGGGGAGCGCACCCCTCCACTTT | CASSPTGQGSAPLHF
TRBD2 | many | TRBJ2-7 | TRBV15 | TGTGCCACCAGCAGAACTGGACTAGCGGGGGGTACCTACGAGCAGTACTTC | CATSRTGLAGGTYEQYF
TRBD1 | . | TRBJ1-1 | TRBV12-3/TRBV12-4 | TGTGCCAGCAGTTCCGGGACAGGGATTACTGAAGCTTTCTTT | CASSSGTGITEAFF
. | many | TRBJ2-2 | TRBV24-1 | TGTGCCACCAGTGACTCCCGGAGAGACGGGGAGCTGTTTTTT | CATSDSRRDGELFF
. | many | TRBJ1-1 | TRBV7-2 | TGTGCCAGCAGCTTAGCGGCGGGGGGCGCAGCTGAAGCTTTCTTT | CASSLAAGGAAEAFF
. | many | TRBJ2-7 | TRBV13 | TGTGCCAGCAGCTTAGGACAGGGGGGGATAACCTACGAGCAGTACTTC | CASSLGQGGITYEQYF
. | many | TRBJ2-2 | TRBV5-1 | TGCGCCAGCAGCTTGATCCCCGCACCCGAGCTGTTTTTT | CASSLIPAPELFF
. | many | TRBJ2-3 | TRBV5-5 | TGTGCCAGCAGCTTGGAAGGCTCAACAAGCGGGCAGTATTTT | CASSLEGSTSGQYF
. | many | TRBJ2-2 | TRBV7-6 | TGTGCCAGCAGCTTAGGGCAGGGCGGGACCGGGGAGCTGTTTTTT | CASSLGQGGTGELFF
TRBD2 | many | TRBJ2-1 | TRBV5-1 | TGCGCCAGCAGCCTAGGGACTAGCGGAAACAATGAGCAGTTCTTC | CASSLGTSGNNEQFF
TRBD1 | many | TRBJ1-2 | TRBV2 | TGTGCCAGCAAAAGACAGGGGGCAGACTATGGCTACACCTTC | CASKRQGADYGYTF
. | many | TRBJ1-3 | TRBV20-1 | TGCAGTGCCATGACACGCCGGATAACGAGCTCTGGAAACACCATATATTTT | CSAMTRRITSSGNTIYF
. | few | TRBJ1-1 | TRBV5-1 | TGCGCCAGCAGCCCCTGGGTCTCCCAGGGGCTGAACACTGAAGCTTTCTTT | CASSPWVSQGLNTEAFF
. | many | TRBJ2-7 | TRBV10-3 | TGTGCCATCAGTGAGTCGATTGACGGGGAGCAGTACTTC | CAISESIDGEQYF
. | many | TRBJ2-2 | TRBV2 | TGTGCCAGCAGTGCGAGGCCGGGGGCCGGGGAGCTGTTTTTT | CASSARPGAGELFF
TRBD1 | . | TRBJ2-3 | TRBV20-1 | TGCAGTGCTATAACTGGACAGGGTAGGACAGATACGCAGTATTTT | CSAITGQGRTDTQYF
. | many | TRBJ1-2 | TRBV7-2 | TGTGCCAGCAGCTTAGCAAGACCCTCTAAAAACTATGGCTACACCTTC | CASSLARPSKNYGYTF
TRBD1 | many | TRBJ2-1 | TRBV20-1 | TGCAGTGCCAGAGGGGACAGTCCATTGAATGAGCAGTTCTTC | CSARGDSPLNEQFF
. | many | TRBJ2-3 | TRBV7-6 | TGTGCCAGCAGCGCCAACACAGATACGCAGTATTTT | CASSANTDTQYF
TRBD1 | many | TRBJ1-4 | TRBV9 | TGTGCCAGCAGCGTAGAGGGACAGAGCAATGAAAAACTGTTTTTT | CASSVEGQSNEKLFF
TRBD2 | many | TRBJ2-7 | TRBV7-9 | TGTGCCAGCAGCTTTACTAGCGCCCAAGAAAACTACGAGCAGTACTTC | CASSFTSAQENYEQYF
TRBD2 | many | TRBJ2-2 | TRBV29-1 | TGCAGCGTTGATACTAGCGGGGCAGACACCGGGGAGCTGTTTTTT | CSVDTSGADTGELFF
. | many | TRBJ2-1 | TRBV5-1 | TGCGCCAGCAGCCGGGGATCCGATAGGGAAATGGAGCAGTTCTTC | CASSRGSDREMEQFF
. | many | TRBJ1-6 | TRBV5-1 | TGCGCCAGCAGCTACCAGAATTCACCCCTCCACTTT | CASSYQNSPLHF
. | many | TRBJ1-1 | TRBV20-1 | TGCAGTGCTCCTCTTCCGCGGGAGAACACTGAAGCTTTCTTT | CSAPLPRENTEAFF
. | many | TRBJ2-3 | TRBV7-2 | TGTGCCAGCAGCTGGGGCGGCCTCACAGATACGCAGTATTTT | CASSWGGLTDTQYF
TRBD2 | many | TRBJ2-7 | TRBV20-1 | TGCAGTGCTAGAGATTCGTCTAGCGGGGGGTCTTACGAGCAGTACTTC | CSARDSSSGGSYEQYF
. | many | TRBJ2-6 | TRBV20-1 | TGCAGTGCAAAGGCTTGGGTGCAGCCTGGGGCCAACGTCCTGACTTTC | CSAKAWVQPGANVLTF
. | many | TRBJ2-7 | TRBV27 | TGTGCCAGCATTTTTAGCTCCTACGAGCAGTACTTC | CASIFSSYEQYF
. | many | TRBJ2-5 | TRBV29-1 | TGCAGCGTTGAAGGATATAGGGCTCGAGTTTCAGAGACCCAGTACTTC | CSVEGYRARVSETQYF
. | many | TRBJ2-2 | TRBV7-2 | TGTGCCAGCAGCTATAGCGGGGAGCTGTTTTTT | CASSYSGELFF
. | . | TRBJ2-2 | TRBV4-3 | TGCGCCAGCAGCCAAGACGGGGCCAGGCGGAGGAGCGGGGAGCTGTTTTTT | CASSQDGARRRSGELFF
TRBD2 | many | TRBJ2-1 | TRBV3-1 | TGTGCCAGCAGCTCGCGGGACTATAGCAATGAGCAGTTCTTC | CASSSRDYSNEQFF
. | . | TRBJ2-5 | TRBV20-1 | TGCAGTGCCACCAGAGAGACCCAGTACTTC | CSATRETQYF
. | many | TRBJ2-3 | TRBV12-3/TRBV12-4 | TGTGCCAGCAGTTCACCACCGCACAGGGACCTTAGCACAGATACGCAGTATTTT | CASSSPPHRDLSTDTQYF
. | many | TRBJ1-1 | TRBV9 | TGTGCCAGCAGCGTAGAGGTAGGAACCACTGAAGCTTTCTTT | CASSVEVGTTEAFF
. | few | TRBJ2-5 | TRBV5-1 | TGCGCCAGCAGCTTGGGAACAGTCCAAGAGACCCAGTACTTC | CASSLGTVQETQYF
TRBD2 | many | TRBJ2-2 | TRBV20-1 | TGCAGTGCTAGAGATAGGAAGTTGGCGGGGGGCGCTCCCGGGGAGCTGTTTTTT | CSARDRKLAGGAPGELFF
TRBD1 | many | TRBJ1-4 | TRBV2 | TGTGCCAGCTACCGGGGACAGCGAAATGAAAAACTGTTTTTT | CASYRGQRNEKLFF
. | many | TRBJ2-5 | TRBV7-9 | TGTGCCAGCAGCTTATTCGGGGGTCAAGAGACCCAGTACTTC | CASSLFGGQETQYF
. | many | TRBJ2-5 | TRBV10-3 | TGTGCCACCCGGGCGCCAGGGATGGCCCAAGAGACCCAGTACTTC | CATRAPGMAQETQYF
. | many | TRBJ1-5 | TRBV20-1 | TGCAGTGCTAGTGATAGCAATCAGCCCCAGCATTTT | CSASDSNQPQHF
. | many | TRBJ1-4 | TRBV25-1 | TGTGCCAGCAGTGAAGCCAGACCGGGGGATGAAAAACTGTTTTTT | CASSEARPGDEKLFF
. | many | TRBJ2-3 | TRBV15 | TGTGCCACCAGCAGAGATAAAACAGGTTACACAGATACGCAGTATTTT | CATSRDKTGYTDTQYF
. | many | TRBJ2-3 | TRBV20-1 | TGCAGTGCCACCGACCACCGGGGCACAGATACGCAGTATTTT | CSATDHRGTDTQYF
. | many | TRBJ1-3 | TRBV9 | TGTGCCAGCAGCGACTACTCTGGAAACACCATATATTTT | CASSDYSGNTIYF
TRBD1 | many | TRBJ2-1 | TRBV20-1 | TGCAGTGCTAGAGATTTGGGACAGGGTTTTATTGAGCAGTTCTTC | CSARDLGQGFIEQFF
. | many | TRBJ2-1 | TRBV4-2 | TGTGCCAGCAGCCAAGAGCGGACAGAGCAGTTCTTC | CASSQERTEQFF
. | many | TRBJ1-2 | TRBV10-3 | TGTGCCATCAGTGGGGGGACGGCATATGGCTACACCTTC | CAISGGTAYGYTF
TRBD2 | many | TRBJ2-7 | TRBV7-2 | TGTGCCAGCAGCTTCCTAGCGGGGGGCGGCGAGCAGTACTTC | CASSFLAGGGEQYF
TRBD1 | many | TRBJ2-7 | TRBV20-1 | TGCAGTGCTGGGACAGATTTTTGGGAGCAGTACTTC | CSAGTDFWEQYF
. | . | TRBJ2-1 | TRBV4-1 | TGCGCCAGCAGCCAAGAGTTCGCAACTTACAATGAGCAGTTCTTC | CASSQEFATYNEQFF
TRBD2 | many | TRBJ2-2 | TRBV20-1 | TGCAGTGCTAGCAGCGCCCAGCGGGGGAACACCGGGGAGCTGTTTTTT | CSASSAQRGNTGELFF
. | many | TRBJ1-5 | TRBV20-1 | TGCAGTGCTACCCTAGGGCGGGAGCCCCAGCATTTT | CSATLGREPQHF